The 22 T cell receptor beta chains reported below all come from one sample, sequenced in a study of Graves' ophthalmopathy and Graves' hyperthyroidism. The study amplified TCR beta CDR3 regions using RNA transcripts. The library came from an HTBI-primed first-round RT-PCR and a second-round multiplex PCR. One entry per CDR3 protein results from TCRdb running MiXCR on the multiplex PCR reads. This sample yields 450,000 to 600,000 distinct CDR3 sequences, of which 35% to 45% are seen a single time; 4% to 5% belongs to the top ten. The specimen was peripheral blood or thyroid tissue (not recorded which). Every receptor here comes from an adult man with Graves' hyperthyroidism.

The V gene is TRBV29-1, the J gene TRBJ2-7; no clear D gene. The V gene's germline CDR1 is SQVTM and CDR2 ANQGSEA. The CDR3 loop spans 11 amino acids. The V gene lost 8 bases and the J gene lost 2 bases, with 10 bases spanning the gap. The CDR3 region has the DNA TGCAGCTTAAGTGGGGCCTACGAGCAGTACTTC. Its translation: CSLSGAYEQYF.

This chain joins TRBV5-1 and TRBJ1-1, with TRBD1 as a possible D gene (6 bases). Between the trimmed V and J ends, which lost 1 base and 0 bases, there was a span of 10 bases. This CDR3 comprises 15 residues. Germline lookup yields CDR1 SGHRS and CDR2 YFSETQ. The CDR3 DNA reads TGCGCCAGCAGCTTGAATACAGGGCTGAACACTGAAGCTTTCTTT. As protein: CASSLNTGLNTEAFF.

The sample holds many counts of this clonotype. The chain couples TRBV15 to TRBJ1-5; no clear D gene. CDR3 length: 13 residues. Germline loops: CDR1 LNHNV, CDR2 YYDKDF (reference sequence). The germline V and J ends were trimmed by 0 bases and 5 bases, with 5 bases remaining between them. CDR3 protein: CATSRDPDQPQHF. The DNA for the CDR3 is TGTGCCACCAGCAGAGATCCTGATCAGCCCCAGCATTTT.

The chain joins TRBV5-1 to TRBJ1-6; 7 nucleotides align to TRBD1. CDR1 and CDR2 from the germline V gene are SGHRS and YFSETQ. V dropped 0 bases and J dropped 5; count of bases not matched to a gene: 2. The CDR3 has 15 residues. The CDR3 loop is CASSLAGTDNSPLHF. The DNA for the CDR3 is TGCGCCAGCAGCTTGGCGGGGACAGATAATTCACCCCTCCACTTT.

This clonotype was found many times. The chain combines TRBV11-2 with TRBJ2-5; D might be TRBD1 or TRBD2, each matching 5 bases. Germline V gene lookup returns CDR1 SGHAT and CDR2 FQNNGV. CDR3 length: 15 amino acids. The V and J ends lost 5 bases and 2 bases respectively, with 15 bases between them. The CDR3 reads CASSAPGRTQETQYF. The CDR3 nucleotides are TGTGCCAGCAGCGCACCGGGGCGAACACAAGAGACCCAGTACTTC.

Notes on this clonotype: This may be a read error, as it is one base from a much larger clone. This rearrangement joins TRBV10-3 to TRBJ2-7, with 7 nucleotides matching TRBD2. This CDR3 is 13 amino acids long. From germline, CDR1 is ENHRY and CDR2 SYGVKD. The CDR3 region has the DNA TGTGCCATCCGGGCCGGGGGGTCCTGCGAGCAGTACTTC. Translating it yields CAIRAGGSCEQYF.

Remarks on this clonotype: A much bigger clone sits one base away, suggesting this may be a read error. The chain combines TRBV19 with TRBJ2-2, with 8 bases matching TRBD1. The CDR3 is 15 residues long. Germline V CDR1 and CDR2: LNHDA, SQIVND (reference sequence). CDR3 sequence: CASSSVTGGTEEPFF. For the CDR3, the DNA is TGTGCCAGTAGTTCAGTAACAGGGGGGACCGAGGAGCCGTTTTTT.

The chain is built from TRBV10-3 and TRBJ1-5; a weak D match, TRBD1 (6 bases). V lost 3 bases, J lost 3 bases, and 15 bases lay in between. Germline V lookup: CDR1 ENHRY, CDR2 SYGVKD. The CDR3 consists of 16 residues. The CDR3 region is CAISETGLMINQPQHF. CDR3 nucleotide sequence: TGTGCCATCAGTGAAACAGGGCTTATGATCAATCAGCCCCAGCATTTT.

The chain has TRBV2 and TRBJ1-2; possible D gene TRBD1, 5 bases. CDR1 and CDR2 from the germline V gene are SNHLY and FYNNEI. The length of the CDR3 is 15 residues. V gave up 4 bases and J gave up 3 bases, with 15 bases separating them. DNA of the CDR3: TGTGCCAGCAGTGCCCTAGCGGGGGGGGACTATGGCTACACCTTC. Amino acids: CASSALAGGDYGYTF.

This clonotype was picked up many times. The V gene is TRBV6-5, the J gene TRBJ1-5; no reliable D call. Trimming took 5 bases from V and 5 from J, leaving 13 bases between them. Germline V gives CDR1 MNHEY, CDR2 SVGAGI. This CDR3 has 14 amino acids. CDR3 residues: CASSPRHSDQPQHF. In DNA form, the CDR3 reads TGTGCCAGCAGTCCCCGACATTCCGATCAGCCCCAGCATTTT.

The CDR3 loop reads CASSESGQGAGEQYF. The DNA of the CDR3 is TGTGCCAGCAGTGAATCGGGACAGGGGGCGGGTGAGCAGTACTTC. The chain links TRBV2 to TRBJ2-7, with 12 bases aligning to TRBD1. V shed 2 bases and J 7 bases; nucleotides not matched to a gene: 6. Germline-derived CDR1 and CDR2 are SNHLY and FYNNEI. This CDR3 comprises 15 residues.

For the CDR3, the DNA is TGTGCCAGCAGCTCCCTCGAGCGGGTGGCAGTCAATGAGCAGTACTTC. Protein product: CASSSLERVAVNEQYF. This chain connects TRBV7-9 to TRBJ2-7; perhaps TRBD2 as D (6 bases). There are 16 residues in the CDR3. The V end was cut by 4 bases, the J end by 7 bases, with 23 bases between. Germline V gene sequence: CDR1 SEHNR, CDR2 FQNEAQ (reference sequence).

This clonotype came up many times. The chain has TRBV5-8 and TRBJ2-7; D may be TRBD1 (7 bases). V dropped 3 bases and J dropped 4 bases, with 14 bases sitting between them. Germline V gene lookup returns CDR1 SGHTS and CDR2 YDEGEE. There are 14 residues in the CDR3. CDR3 nucleotide sequence: TGTGCCAGCAGCTGGGGGGCAGGGGGGTACGAGCAGTACTTC. This sequence encodes CASSWGAGGYEQYF.

The rearrangement joins TRBV7-3 to TRBJ1-4; D not resolved. This CDR3 is built from 18 residues. CDR1 is SGHTA, CDR2 FQGTGA, per germline. V shed 0 bases and J shed 4 bases, with 18 bases lying between them. The CDR3 loop is CASSLTASDPGVNEKLFF. In nucleotides, the CDR3 is TGTGCCAGCAGCTTAACGGCGTCGGACCCCGGGGTTAATGAAAAACTGTTTTTT.

The chain has TRBV19 and TRBJ2-3; the D is unclear. Trimming cost V 5 bases and J 8 bases, with 17 bases left between them. The length of the CDR3 is 14 residues. Germline values: CDR1 LNHDA, CDR2 SQIVND (reference sequence). The CDR3, as DNA: TGTGCCAGTAGTCTTCGGCCTAGTTTGGGTACGCAGTATTTT. The encoded protein is CASSLRPSLGTQYF.

The CDR3: CASRSAVAGFSYNEQFF. CDR3 bases: TGTGCCAGCAGGTCCGCCGTAGCGGGGTTCTCCTACAATGAGCAGTTCTTC. This rearrangement joins TRBV12-3 or TRBV12-4 to TRBJ2-7; 8 bases are shared with TRBD2. The assigned J gene may be wrong: the sequence end matches TRBJ2-1 better. The CDR3 consists of 17 residues.

This clonotype was counted at least ten times. The chain is built from TRBV5-6 and TRBJ2-7; D might be TRBD1 (5 bases). This CDR3 is built from 14 residues. Germline V gene lookup returns CDR1 SGHDT and CDR2 YYEEEE. The ends were cut back, 0 bases at V and 3 bases at J, with 10 bases in the middle. The DNA of the CDR3 is TGTGCCAGCAGCTTGGTGGGGCGGAACTACGAGCAGTACTTC. This sequence encodes CASSLVGRNYEQYF.

The chain combines TRBV15 with TRBJ2-7, with TRBD2 matching over 11 bases. Per the germline V gene, CDR1 is LNHNV and CDR2 is YYDKDF (reference sequence). The trim removed 0 bases at V and 4 bases at J, leaving 8 bases unmatched. This CDR3 comprises 17 residues. The CDR3 nucleotides are TGTGCCACCAGCAGAGAGCCGGGACTAGCGGACCAATACGAGCAGTACTTC. It is translated as CATSREPGLADQYEQYF.

As regards this clonotype: The CDR3 end shows no conserved phenylalanine or tryptophan, and so a read error is likely. This rearrangement joins TRBV2 to TRBJ1-1, with D possibly TRBD1 on 6 matching bases. The CDR3 runs 15 residues. The germline V and J ends were trimmed by 6 bases and 3 bases, with 17 bases remaining between them. CDR1 SNHLY and CDR2 FYNNEI come from the germline V gene. CDR3 residues: CASRGAGSRDTEAFL. DNA of the CDR3: TGTGCCAGCAGGGGGGCAGGGAGCCGAGACACTGAAGCTTTCCTT.

The V call is TRBV5-6, the J call TRBJ2-5; D might be TRBD1 or TRBD2, each matching 5 bases. Per germline, CDR1 SGHDT and CDR2 YYEEEE. The V and J ends lost 1 base and 3 bases respectively, with 10 bases between them. The CDR3 is made up of 14 amino acids. CDR3 sequence: CASSLLGPKETQYF. The DNA of the CDR3 is TGTGCCAGCAGCTTGTTGGGACCCAAAGAGACCCAGTACTTC.

This clonotype appeared many times. This chain uses TRBV7-6 with TRBJ1-3; no definite D call. This CDR3 is built from 15 residues. V gave up 1 base and J gave up 7 bases, with 14 bases separating them. The germline CDR1 and CDR2 sequences are SGHVS and FNYEAQ. The chain's CDR3 is CASSLGAPDFNTIYF. The DNA for the CDR3 is TGTGCCAGCAGCTTAGGCGCCCCGGACTTCAACACCATATATTTT. Full variable domain (rest looked up from reference TRBV7-6 and TRBJ1-3): GAGVSQSPRYKVTKRGQDVALRCDPISGHVSLYWYRQALGQGPEFLTYFNYEAQQDKSGLPNDRFSAERPEGSISTLTIQRTEQRDSAMYRCASSLGAPDFNTIYFGEGSWLTVV.

V and J are TRBV24-1 and TRBJ2-7, with 12 bases that match TRBD2. The CDR3 sequence is 16 residues long. The ends lost 3 bases at V and 7 bases at J; junction bases unmatched: 9. The germline CDR1 and CDR2 sequences are KGHDR and SFDVKD. This chain's CDR3 is CATSDPPGLAGNEQYF. CDR3 in DNA: TGTGCCACCAGTGATCCGCCGGGACTAGCGGGCAATGAGCAGTACTTC.